This T cell receptor (beta chain) originates from a study of blood T cell repertoires in COVID-19. Germline assignment: CDR1 MGHDK and CDR2 SYGVNS. The V and J ends lost 6 bases and 0 bases respectively, with 9 bases between them. The CDR3 runs to 14 residues. The table came from immunoSEQ multiplex PCR; TCRdb's copy has only in-frame clones and leaves some out. This table holds around 150,000 clones, just under 85% found once. The receptor was isolated from a woman of 80 years or more with acute or convalescent COVID-19. This chain links TRBV25-1 with TRBJ2-1, with TRBD1 as a possible D gene (6 bases). Input material: peripheral blood. The CDR3 DNA is TGTGCCAGCAGAGAGACAGGCTCCTACAATGAGCAGTTCTTC. Residues: CASRETGSYNEQFF.